The entry below gives a single TCR beta chain sequence along with its context. Its antigen is unknown. Vbeta (60) and Jbeta (13) primers were used in the PCR. TCRdb keeps only in-frame clones here, not all; method: immunoSEQ multiplex PCR. In the table there are 140,000 or so clones, around four fifths of which are singletons. This entry belongs to a study of cytomegalovirus exposure and HLA in healthy donors. The CDR3 spans 18 residues. CDR1 and CDR2 (germline): ENHRY, SYGVKD. With V trimmed by 3 bases and J by 1 base, 7 bases remained unmatched. Study results and limitations: One variant, a missense change in DCLRE1C, was linked in a later analysis to TCR beta V- and J-gene trimming. Later, an analysis found that common viral pathogens appeared to be linked with several of the most significant clusters. Later work found most CMV-associated TCR beta chains apparently HLA-restricted.

The sequenced material came from PBMCs. The source of this sequence is a male donor in good health and CMV-seronegative. The gene calls are TRBV10-3 and TRBJ2-6; 9 positions match TRBD1. The chain's CDR3 is CAISELDRGTSGANVLTF. The CDR3 coding sequence is TGTGCCATCAGTGAATTGGACAGGGGTACATCTGGGGCCAACGTCCTGACTTTC.